The 15 T cell receptor beta chains below all came from one sample that was sequenced in a study of blood T cell repertoires in COVID-19. Generated by immunoSEQ multiplex PCR, the TCRdb table keeps only in-frame clones and is missing some. The sample includes approximately 77,000 clones, more than 80% of them seen just once. Material for sequencing was peripheral blood. These receptors came from an older woman with acute or convalescent COVID-19.

This clone was detected a few times. The chain uses TRBV30 and TRBJ1-6; D is perhaps TRBD1 (6 bases). The CDR3 contains 14 residues. Germline CDR1 and CDR2: GTSNPN and SVGIG (reference sequence). Trimming took 1 base from V and 7 from J, leaving 11 bases between them. DNA for the CDR3: TGTGCCTGGAGTGACAGGGTAGGAAATTCACCCCTCCACTTT. Residues: CAWSDRVGNSPLHF. The full variable domain, with the rest looked up from reference TRBV30 and TRBJ1-6, is SQTIHQWPATLVQPVGSPLSLECTVEGTSNPNLYWYRQAAGRGLQLLFYSVGIGQISSEVPQNLSASRPQDRQFILSSKKLLLSDSGFYLCAWSDRVGNSPLHFGNGTRLTVT.

The sample holds a few counts of this clone. The chain combines TRBV5-1 with TRBJ2-2; D might be TRBD1 (6 bases). CDR1 and CDR2 from the germline V gene are SGHRS and YFSETQ. V lost 4 bases and J lost 3, with 10 bases in between. CDR3 length: 14 residues. The CDR3 here is CASSDQGHTGELFF. The DNA for the CDR3 is TGCGCCAGCAGCGACCAGGGGCACACCGGGGAGCTGTTTTTT.

The chain couples TRBV4-1 to TRBJ1-1, with a tentative D call TRBD1 (5 bases). The CDR3 sequence is 14 residues long. With 6 bases removed from V and 5 bases from J, the gap between germline ends came to 16 bases. From germline, CDR1 is MGHRA and CDR2 YSYEKL. CDR3 protein: CASRGPLKGTEAFF. For the CDR3, the DNA is TGCGCCAGCAGGGGGCCCCTGAAGGGAACTGAAGCTTTCTTT.

The V call is TRBV19, the J call TRBJ2-1; 10 bases match TRBD2. Trimming took 5 bases from V and 4 from J; bases not matched to a gene: 5. CDR1 is LNHDA, CDR2 SQIVND, per germline (reference sequence). The CDR3 has 15 residues. The CDR3 loop reads CASSPKRGGYNEQFF. The DNA for the CDR3 is TGTGCCAGTAGTCCAAAGCGGGGGGGTTACAATGAGCAGTTCTTC. The full variable domain, rest sourced from reference TRBV19 and TRBJ2-1, is DGGITQSPKYLFRKEGQNVTLSCEQNLNHDAMYWYRQDPGQGLRLIYYSQIVNDFQKGDIAEGYSVSREKKESFPLTVTSAQKNPTAFYLCASSPKRGGYNEQFFGPGTRLTVL.

A few counts support this clone. The chain couples TRBV10-3 to TRBJ1-2; TRBD1 matches at 7 bases. The germline V gene has CDR1 ENHRY and CDR2 SYGVKD. The CDR3 runs to 15 residues. V lost 3 bases to trimming and J lost 0 bases; unmatched junction nucleotides: 4. The CDR3 DNA reads as TGTGCCATCAGTGACCCGACAGGGTCTAACTATGGCTACACCTTC. Protein product: CAISDPTGSNYGYTF.

The gene calls are TRBV27 and TRBJ2-5; 14 positions agree with TRBD2. Germline-derived CDR1 and CDR2 are MNHEY and SMNVEV (reference sequence). This CDR3 has 15 residues. The V gene end was trimmed by 6 bases and the J gene end by 5 bases; junction bases not matched to a gene: 5. CDR3 loop: CASRTSGGAWETQYF. In DNA form, the CDR3 reads TGTGCCAGCAGGACTAGCGGGGGGGCTTGGGAGACCCAGTACTTC.

The chain uses TRBV10-3 and TRBJ2-5; 7 nucleotides align to TRBD2. This CDR3 is built from 14 residues. V dropped 2 bases and J dropped 5; count of bases not matched to a gene: 5. The germline V gene encodes CDR1 ENHRY and CDR2 SYGVKD. The CDR3 coding sequence is TGTGCCATCAGTGAGACGGGGGGTGGGGAGACCCAGTACTTC. It is translated as CAISETGGGETQYF.

The chain combines TRBV24-1 with TRBJ1-2; TRBD1 aligns across 9 bases. Per the germline V gene, CDR1 is KGHDR and CDR2 is SFDVKD. V was pared by 4 bases and J by 3 bases, with 5 bases of the junction left unmatched. The length of the CDR3 is 15 residues. The CDR3 DNA follows: TGTGCCACCAGTGACACAGGGGGCAGGGACTATGGCTACACCTTC. The encoded protein is CATSDTGGRDYGYTF.

The J gene is TRBJ1-1, the V gene TRBV19; no definite D call. V was cut by 1 base and J by 4 bases, with 4 bases left in between. This CDR3 has 12 amino acids. Per germline, CDR1 LNHDA and CDR2 SQIVND (reference sequence). This chain's CDR3 is CASSIGSTEAFF. In DNA form, the CDR3 reads TGTGCCAGTAGTATAGGGAGCACTGAAGCTTTCTTT.

V and J are TRBV14 and TRBJ2-3, with D perhaps matching TRBD1 (5 bases). V was trimmed by 0 bases and J by 3 bases, leaving 13 bases between them. From germline, CDR1 is SGHDN and CDR2 FVKESK. The CDR3 is 16 amino acids. DNA for the CDR3: TGTGCCAGCAGCCAAGATCGGAGCAGGGTTACAGATACGCAGTATTTT. Encoded protein: CASSQDRSRVTDTQYF.

Regarding this clone: This may be a read error, as it is one base from a much larger clone. The genes are TRBV9 and TRBJ2-1, with 7 bases fitting TRBD2. Germline values: CDR1 SGDLS, CDR2 YYNGEE. The CDR3 loop spans 15 amino acids. J was trimmed by 0 bases and V by 4 bases; bases with no gene match: 4. This chain's CDR3 is CASSSGGSSYNEQFF. The DNA for the CDR3 is TGTGCCAGCAGCTCCGGGGGGAGCTCCTACAATGAGCAGTTCTTC. Complete variable domain (other parts from reference TRBV9 and TRBJ2-1): DSGVTQTPKHLITATGQRVTLRCSPRSGDLSVYWYQQSLDQGLQFLIQYYNGEERAKGNILERFSAQQFPDLHSELNLSSLELGDSALYFCASSSGGSSYNEQFFGPGTRLTVL.

The chain links TRBV7-2 to TRBJ1-1; possibly TRBD1 for D (6 bases). V lost 5 bases and J 1 base, leaving 20 bases between the germline ends. This CDR3 has 17 residues. Germline CDR1 and CDR2: SGHTA and FQGNSA. The chain's CDR3 is CASSPWASGGGNTEAFF. In DNA, the CDR3 is TGTGCCAGCAGCCCATGGGCCTCGGGGGGCGGGAACACTGAAGCTTTCTTT.

The chain joins TRBV14 to TRBJ1-2; possibly TRBD1 for D (5 bases). Germline lookup yields CDR1 SGHDN and CDR2 FVKESK. The CDR3 is 14 residues long. V dropped 2 bases and J dropped 8 bases, with 15 bases sitting between them. The CDR3 DNA reads as TGTGCCAGCAGCCAACGAGCCCAGGGCTGGGGCTACACCTTC. Residues: CASSQRAQGWGYTF.

The chain uses TRBV6-5 and TRBJ1-2, with TRBD1 matching over 8 bases. The V segment lost 5 bases and the J segment 7 bases; nucleotides outside the gene matches: 12. CDR1 is MNHEY, CDR2 SVGAGI, per germline. The CDR3 is made up of 15 amino acids. The chain's CDR3 is CASSRSRDRLFGYTF. As DNA, the CDR3 is TGTGCCAGCAGTAGAAGTCGGGACAGGTTGTTTGGCTACACCTTC.

The CDR3 here is CASSEAGWTNMPYYGYTF. The CDR3 DNA is TGTGCCAGCAGTGAAGCGGGCTGGACAAACATGCCCTATTATGGCTACACCTTC. This sequence joins TRBV2 and TRBJ1-2; D is perhaps TRBD1 (5 bases). Germline assignment: CDR1 SNHLY and CDR2 FYNNEI. The CDR3 is made up of 18 amino acids. The V end lost 0 bases, the J end lost 5 bases, and 22 bases lay between the germline ends.